This entry lists 21 T cell receptor beta chains sequenced from one sample in a study of cytomegalovirus exposure and HLA in healthy donors. In the PCR, 60 Vbeta and 13 Jbeta primers were used. Repertoires were generated with immunoSEQ multiplex PCR, while TCRdb's copy carries only in-frame clones and drops some. Seen here are 84,000 or so clones, 62% observed once, and the top ten hold 4.5% to 7%. The sequencing input was PBMCs. Receptors were obtained from a woman in her thirties in good health and CMV-seropositive.

The chain combines TRBV5-1 with TRBJ2-3, with 12 bases that match TRBD2. With V trimmed by 4 bases and J by 2 bases, 14 bases remained unmatched. Germline lookup yields CDR1 SGHRS and CDR2 YFSETQ. The CDR3 spans 19 residues. CDR3 sequence (DNA): TGCGCCAGCAGCCCGCTTTTGCCGACTAGCGGGGGACACACAGATACGCAGTATTTT. This codes for CASSPLLPTSGGHTDTQYF.

The chain is built from TRBV2 and TRBJ2-3; 7 bases agree with TRBD1. The germline gives CDR1 SNHLY, CDR2 FYNNEI. Germline trimming cut 2 bases from V and 1 base from J; bases unmatched to any gene: 3. The CDR3 loop spans 15 amino acids. CDR3 sequence reads: CASSEFGQGTDTQYF. The CDR3 bases are TGTGCCAGCAGTGAATTTGGACAGGGCACAGATACGCAGTATTTT. The full variable domain, rest sourced from reference TRBV2 and TRBJ2-3, is EPEVTQTPSHQVTQMGQEVILRCVPISNHLYFYWYRQILGQKVEFLVSFYNNEISEKSEIFDDQFSVERPDGSNFTLKIRSTKLEDSAMYFCASSEFGQGTDTQYFGPGTRLTVL.

The rearrangement joins TRBV12-5 to TRBJ1-2; D perhaps matches TRBD1 (5 bases). Germline CDR1 LGHNT, CDR2 FRNRAP. The CDR3 runs to 15 residues. Trimming took off 0 bases at V and 6 bases at J, with 14 bases between the two ends. The CDR3 DNA reads TGTGCTAGTGGTTTGGTACCGCAGGGACTTAATGGCTACACCTTC. Protein: CASGLVPQGLNGYTF.

The chain employs TRBV6-6 and TRBJ2-5; 7 bases are shared with TRBD2. Germline assignment: CDR1 MNHNY and CDR2 SVGAGI (reference sequence). The CDR3 runs 16 residues. V lost 4 bases, J lost 4 bases, and 12 bases stayed unmatched. In DNA form, the CDR3 reads TGTGCCAGCAGTTCCCTAGGTGAGGGGAGGGGAGAGACCCAGTACTTC. Protein: CASSSLGEGRGETQYF.

This clone has a handful of counts. V is TRBV25-1 and J is TRBJ1-2; D remains unclear. V was cut by 2 bases and J by 7 bases, with 14 bases left in between. The CDR3 covers 14 residues. Germline V gene lookup returns CDR1 MGHDK and CDR2 SYGVNS. CDR3 coding DNA: TGTGCCAGCAGTGAAATAACCCCTGGGAGTGGCTACACCTTC. Encoded protein: CASSEITPGSGYTF.

This clone was seen a few times. J is TRBJ2-5 and V is TRBV28, with D tentatively TRBD2 (5 bases). The J call could be wrong; TRBJ2-7 is a better fit for the DNA end. The germline V gene encodes CDR1 MDHEN and CDR2 SYDVKM. The CDR3 extends over 15 amino acids. The CDR3 sequence is CASSPGMSGSYEQYF. CDR3 DNA: TGTGCCAGCAGTCCGGGGATGTCGGGATCCTACGAGCAGTACTTC.

The V call is TRBV5-6, the J call TRBJ1-2, with 7 bases lining up with TRBD1. There are 14 residues in the CDR3. The V segment lost 0 bases and the J segment 4 bases; nucleotides outside the gene matches: 3. Germline V gene sequence: CDR1 SGHDT, CDR2 YYEEEE. DNA for the CDR3: TGTGCCAGCAGCTTGGGCAGGGGGATCTATGGCTACACCTTC. Translated: CASSLGRGIYGYTF.

This clone appeared a few times. The chain employs TRBV7-2 and TRBJ1-2; 12 bases map to TRBD1. V gave up 1 base and J gave up 2 bases; unmatched junction bases: 5. CDR3 length equals 17 residues. Germline CDR1 reads SGHTA; CDR2 reads FQGNSA. The CDR3 reads CASSLGGQGAGNYGYTF. CDR3 coding DNA: TGTGCCAGCAGCTTAGGGGGACAGGGGGCAGGGAACTATGGCTACACCTTC.

The V call is TRBV19, the J call TRBJ1-6; TRBD1 aligns across 10 bases. The CDR3 runs 12 residues. The junction had 3 bases not matched to a gene; V was cut back by 9 bases and J by 10 bases. CDR1 is LNHDA, CDR2 SQIVND, per germline (reference sequence). DNA for the CDR3: TGTGCCAGCGGGACAGGGGACTCACCCCTCCACTTT. As protein: CASGTGDSPLHF.

The CDR3 sequence is CASSLQGLGSYNEQFF. The CDR3 DNA is TGTGCCAGCAGCTTGCAGGGTCTTGGGTCCTACAATGAGCAGTTCTTC. The J gene is TRBJ2-1, the V gene TRBV7-2, with D maybe TRBD1 (5 bases). Between the trimmed V and J ends, which lost 3 bases and 1 base, there was a span of 13 bases. This CDR3 comprises 16 residues. Germline loops: CDR1 SGHTA, CDR2 FQGNSA. Filled out from reference TRBV7-2 and TRBJ2-1, the complete variable domain reads GAGVSQSPSNKVTEKGKDVELRCDPISGHTALYWYRQSLGQGLEFLIYFQGNSAPDKSGLPSDRFSAERTGGSVSTLTIQRTQQEDSAVYLCASSLQGLGSYNEQFFGPGTRLTVL.

The chain employs TRBV27 and TRBJ2-4, with 8 bases aligning to TRBD1. Germline trimming cut 3 bases from V and 9 bases from J; bases unmatched to any gene: 10. The CDR3 loop spans 15 amino acids. Germline V gene sequence: CDR1 MNHEY, CDR2 SMNVEV (reference sequence). The chain's CDR3 is CASSFSRQGLGIQYF. The CDR3 DNA is TGTGCCAGCAGTTTCTCAAGACAGGGGCTGGGCATTCAGTACTTC.

The chain links TRBV6-1 to TRBJ2-5, with TRBD1 matching 8 bases. V lost 5 bases, J lost 11 bases, and 10 bases stayed unmatched. Germline V lookup: CDR1 MNHNS, CDR2 SASEGT. The CDR3 is 13 amino acids. CDR3 DNA: TGTGCCAGCAGTTCAGGGGGCCCCAGCGGGCAGTACTTC. Residues: CASSSGGPSGQYF.

The rearrangement joins TRBV7-2 to TRBJ2-2; 14 positions match TRBD2. After removal of 4 bases from V and 0 bases from J, the junction contained 4 bases not matched to a gene. Germline CDR1 and CDR2: SGHTA and FQGNSA. CDR3 length: 18 amino acids. This CDR3 reads CASSWTSGGTPNTGELFF. Here the CDR3 DNA reads TGTGCCAGCAGCTGGACTAGCGGGGGGACGCCGAACACCGGGGAGCTGTTTTTT.

This clone has a handful of counts. This rearrangement joins TRBV5-1 to TRBJ1-1; D call uncertain. Trimming shortened V by 4 bases and J by 11 bases, and 18 bases separated the two germline ends. In germline, CDR1 is SGHRS, CDR2 YFSETQ. This CDR3 comprises 13 residues. This CDR3 reads CASSIDTVRVAFF. Written as DNA, the CDR3 is TGCGCCAGCAGCATCGACACCGTTCGAGTGGCTTTCTTT.

This clone has a single count. The rearrangement uses TRBV7-9 and TRBJ1-1, with D perhaps TRBD1 (5 bases). Looked up from germline, CDR1 is SEHNR and CDR2 is FQNEAQ (reference sequence). The CDR3 has 15 residues. Deletions cut 5 bases from V and 8 bases from J, with 21 bases between. The CDR3 reads CASSRGGGRTEEAFF. The CDR3 DNA reads TGTGCCAGCAGCCGCGGGGGTGGGCGGACGGAAGAAGCTTTCTTT.

The chain links TRBV9 to TRBJ1-2, with unresolved D. Trimming shortened V by 4 bases and J by 5 bases, and 9 bases separated the two germline ends. Per the germline V gene, CDR1 is SGDLS and CDR2 is YYNGEE. This CDR3 has 12 residues. The CDR3 nucleotides read TGTGCCAGCAGCCTAAGCGGGTATGGCTACACCTTC. Its protein is CASSLSGYGYTF.

This clone was seen only a few times. This rearrangement joins TRBV6-9 to TRBJ1-3, with TRBD1 matching over 8 bases. Losses at the gene ends were 2 bases for V and 8 bases for J; bases not matched to a gene: 11. The CDR3 runs 16 residues. CDR1 MNHGY and CDR2 SVAAGI come from the germline V gene. Here the CDR3 DNA reads TGTGCCAGCAGTTATCGTATCCAGGGGGCGTTCCACACCATATATTTT. Translating it yields CASSYRIQGAFHTIYF.

This clone was seen a few times. This sequence joins TRBV6-5 and TRBJ1-4, with 7 bases identical to TRBD1. The CDR3 has 14 amino acids. CDR1 and CDR2 (germline): MNHEY, SVGAGI. Unmatched junction bases numbered 6, after V lost 5 bases and J lost 6 bases. The CDR3 spells CASSRQGKDEKLFF. The CDR3 DNA reads as TGTGCCAGCAGTCGACAGGGCAAGGATGAAAAACTGTTTTTT.

This chain joins TRBV6-1 and TRBJ1-5; D is perhaps TRBD1 (5 bases). There are 13 residues in the CDR3. The V gene's germline CDR1 is MNHNS and CDR2 SASEGT. The V end was cut by 4 bases, the J end by 8 bases, with 12 bases between. CDR3 nucleotides: TGTGCCAGCAGTGGGAACAGGCCAGAGCCCCAGCATTTT. It encodes CASSGNRPEPQHF.

The chain couples TRBV5-4 to TRBJ2-3, with 8 bases that match TRBD2. CDR1 and CDR2 (germline): SGHNT, YYREEE (reference sequence). J gave up 2 bases and V 3 bases, and 8 bases lay outside the gene matches. The CDR3 length is 16 residues. Here the CDR3 DNA reads TGTGCCAGCAGCTCAAACGGGGGGGCGGTCACAGATACGCAGTATTTT. As protein: CASSSNGGAVTDTQYF.

In this sample, this clone turned up once. V usage is TRBV10-3 and J usage is TRBJ2-7; D is unclear. The CDR3 spans 15 residues. V dropped 3 bases and J dropped 1 base, with 13 bases sitting between them. The germline V gene encodes CDR1 ENHRY and CDR2 SYGVKD. The CDR3 loop is CAISDNLSVSYEQYF. In DNA form, the CDR3 reads TGTGCCATCAGTGATAATCTCTCCGTATCCTACGAGCAGTACTTC.